This is a list of T cell receptor beta chains from one sample in a study of T cell responses to AZD1222 COVID-19 vaccine. Profiled with immunoSEQ multiplex PCR; TCRdb holds only in-frame clones, not every one. The table includes 100,000 to 120,000 clones, around 80% detected once. Specimen: peripheral blood, collected on day 0 of AZD1222 vaccination. Source of these receptors: an adult in good health. CDR3s include the opening cysteine and the closing phenylalanine or tryptophan. D genes are given only for firm matches. Only part of the rows carry a size: once, few, many, or a class if the clone is expanded.

j_gene: TRBJ2-1
len: 17
d_gene: TRBD2
abundance: .
v_gene: TRBV28
CDR3aa: CASSLRTSGRRVDEQFF
CDR3nt: TGTGCCAGCAGTCTCCGGACTAGCGGGAGAAGGGTGGATGAGCAGTTCTTC

j_gene: TRBJ2-7
len: 14
d_gene: .
abundance: .
v_gene: TRBV7-8
CDR3aa: CASSLVRSSYEQYF
CDR3nt: TGTGCCAGCAGCTTAGTTCGCAGTTCCTACGAGCAGTACTTC

j_gene: TRBJ1-2
len: 12
d_gene: .
abundance: .
v_gene: TRBV5-6
CDR3aa: CASSSGNYGYTF
CDR3nt: TGTGCCAGCAGCTCGGGGAACTATGGCTACACCTTC

j_gene: TRBJ2-1
len: 16
d_gene: TRBD2
abundance: .
v_gene: TRBV7-2
CDR3aa: CASSLEGTSGVTEQFF
CDR3nt: TGTGCCAGCAGCTTAGAGGGGACTAGCGGAGTCACTGAGCAGTTCTTC

j_gene: TRBJ1-5
len: 15
d_gene: .
abundance: few
v_gene: TRBV28
CDR3aa: CASILGTNFNQPQHF
CDR3nt: TGTGCCAGCATCCTCGGGACAAATTTTAATCAGCCCCAGCATTTT

j_gene: TRBJ2-3
len: 17
d_gene: TRBD2
abundance: once
v_gene: TRBV7-2
CDR3aa: CASSLAPSGRQGDTQYF
CDR3nt: TGTGCCAGCAGCTTAGCCCCTAGCGGGAGGCAAGGAGATACGCAGTATTTT

j_gene: TRBJ2-2
len: 14
d_gene: .
abundance: .
v_gene: TRBV2
CDR3aa: CASRTGTPSGELFF
CDR3nt: TGTGCCAGCAGGACCGGGACCCCATCCGGGGAGCTGTTTTTT

j_gene: TRBJ2-2
len: 14
d_gene: TRBD1
abundance: .
v_gene: TRBV19
CDR3aa: CATLSGQGAGELFF
CDR3nt: TGTGCCACCCTTTCGGGACAGGGGGCCGGGGAGCTGTTTTTT

j_gene: TRBJ1-1
len: 15
d_gene: TRBD1
abundance: .
v_gene: TRBV5-1
CDR3aa: CASTWDSRQYTEAFF
CDR3nt: TGCGCCAGCACCTGGGACAGCCGCCAGTACACTGAAGCTTTCTTT

j_gene: TRBJ1-5
len: 15
d_gene: .
abundance: .
v_gene: TRBV19
CDR3aa: CASNPRHSQNQPQHF
CDR3nt: TGTGCCAGTAATCCTCGGCACAGCCAAAATCAGCCCCAGCATTTT

j_gene: TRBJ2-7
len: 13
d_gene: TRBD1
abundance: .
v_gene: TRBV19
CDR3aa: CASPRDRVYEQYF
CDR3nt: TGTGCCAGCCCTCGGGACAGAGTTTACGAGCAGTACTTC

j_gene: TRBJ1-1
len: 14
d_gene: .
abundance: .
v_gene: TRBV12-5
CDR3aa: CASGASGVNTEAFF
CDR3nt: TGTGCTAGTGGCGCTTCGGGGGTGAACACTGAAGCTTTCTTT

j_gene: TRBJ2-3
len: 17
d_gene: TRBD2
abundance: .
v_gene: TRBV7-8
CDR3aa: CASSLGSSGGRTDTQYF
CDR3nt: TGTGCCAGCAGCTTAGGGTCTAGCGGGGGGCGCACAGATACGCAGTATTTT

j_gene: TRBJ2-2
len: 14
d_gene: .
abundance: .
v_gene: TRBV2
CDR3aa: CASRVGQNTGELFF
CDR3nt: TGTGCCAGCAGGGTGGGACAGAACACCGGGGAGCTGTTTTTT

j_gene: TRBJ1-4
len: 16
d_gene: .
abundance: once
v_gene: TRBV6-5
CDR3aa: CASSYEAGPTNEKLFF
CDR3nt: TGTGCCAGCAGTTACGAGGCAGGGCCAACTAATGAAAAACTGTTTTTT

j_gene: TRBJ1-1
len: 14
d_gene: .
abundance: .
v_gene: TRBV11-2
CDR3aa: CASSLNGLNTEAFF
CDR3nt: TGTGCCAGCAGCTTAAACGGACTGAACACTGAAGCTTTCTTT

j_gene: TRBJ1-6
len: 15
d_gene: .
abundance: .
v_gene: TRBV7-2
CDR3aa: CASRQGPNYNSPLHF
CDR3nt: TGTGCCAGCAGGCAGGGACCAAACTATAATTCACCCCTCCACTTT

j_gene: TRBJ1-3
len: 17
d_gene: .
abundance: .
v_gene: TRBV28
CDR3aa: CASPRWGRENSGNTIYF
CDR3nt: TGTGCCAGCCCCCGCTGGGGTAGGGAAAACTCTGGAAACACCATATATTTT

j_gene: TRBJ1-2
len: 13
d_gene: .
abundance: .
v_gene: TRBV5-1
CDR3aa: CASSTGQLYGYTF
CDR3nt: TGCGCCAGCAGCACCGGACAGCTTTATGGCTACACCTTC

j_gene: TRBJ1-2
len: 14
d_gene: .
abundance: .
v_gene: TRBV6-5
CDR3aa: CASSLGGGPIGYTF
CDR3nt: TGTGCCAGCAGCCTTGGGGGGGGTCCCATCGGCTACACCTTC

j_gene: TRBJ2-5
len: 15
d_gene: .
abundance: .
v_gene: TRBV5-8
CDR3aa: CASSLVDRLAETQYF
CDR3nt: TGTGCCAGCAGCTTGGTAGACAGGCTAGCGGAGACCCAGTACTTC

j_gene: TRBJ1-5
len: 15
d_gene: .
abundance: .
v_gene: TRBV2
CDR3aa: CASTGPGHSNQPQHF
CDR3nt: TGTGCCAGCACTGGACCAGGCCATAGCAATCAGCCCCAGCATTTT

j_gene: TRBJ1-5
len: 12
d_gene: .
abundance: .
v_gene: TRBV3-1/TRBV3-2
CDR3aa: CASSPLGQPQHF
CDR3nt: TGTGCCAGCAGCCCCCTCGGGCAGCCCCAGCATTTT

j_gene: TRBJ2-1
len: 15
d_gene: .
abundance: .
v_gene: TRBV7-2
CDR3aa: CASSGEGLQNNEQFF
CDR3nt: TGTGCCAGCAGCGGCGAGGGCCTCCAAAACAATGAGCAGTTCTTC

j_gene: TRBJ2-3
len: 16
d_gene: TRBD1
abundance: many
v_gene: TRBV7-6
CDR3aa: CASSWQGAQSTDTQYF
CDR3nt: TGTGCCAGCAGCTGGCAGGGGGCGCAGAGCACAGATACGCAGTATTTT

j_gene: TRBJ1-2
len: 12
d_gene: .
abundance: .
v_gene: TRBV28
CDR3aa: CASSPRPYGYTF
CDR3nt: TGTGCCAGCAGTCCCCGCCCCTATGGCTACACCTTC

j_gene: TRBJ2-4
len: 16
d_gene: TRBD1
abundance: .
v_gene: TRBV28
CDR3aa: CASSPTGVGAKNIQYF
CDR3nt: TGTGCCAGCAGTCCAACAGGGGTGGGGGCCAAAAACATTCAGTACTTC

j_gene: TRBJ2-3
len: 17
d_gene: .
abundance: .
v_gene: TRBV7-2
CDR3aa: CASSLRGRGSSTDTQYF
CDR3nt: TGTGCCAGCAGCTTGCGGGGACGGGGGTCTAGCACAGATACGCAGTATTTT

j_gene: TRBJ2-4
len: 14
d_gene: .
abundance: .
v_gene: TRBV5-1
CDR3aa: CASSLAASLNIQYF
CDR3nt: TGCGCCAGCAGCTTGGCGGCTAGCTTAAACATTCAGTACTTC

j_gene: TRBJ2-7
len: 14
d_gene: .
abundance: .
v_gene: TRBV18
CDR3aa: CASSPPATSYEQYF
CDR3nt: TGTGCCAGCTCACCACCGGCCACCTCCTACGAGCAGTACTTC

j_gene: TRBJ1-1
len: 11
d_gene: .
abundance: .
v_gene: TRBV24-1
CDR3aa: CATHPGIEAFF
CDR3nt: TGTGCCACCCACCCGGGGATAGAAGCTTTCTTT

j_gene: TRBJ2-1
len: 17
d_gene: TRBD2
abundance: few
v_gene: TRBV3-1/TRBV3-2
CDR3aa: CASSLSLSGGYYNEQFF
CDR3nt: TGTGCCAGCAGCCTAAGTCTTAGCGGGGGATACTACAATGAGCAGTTCTTC